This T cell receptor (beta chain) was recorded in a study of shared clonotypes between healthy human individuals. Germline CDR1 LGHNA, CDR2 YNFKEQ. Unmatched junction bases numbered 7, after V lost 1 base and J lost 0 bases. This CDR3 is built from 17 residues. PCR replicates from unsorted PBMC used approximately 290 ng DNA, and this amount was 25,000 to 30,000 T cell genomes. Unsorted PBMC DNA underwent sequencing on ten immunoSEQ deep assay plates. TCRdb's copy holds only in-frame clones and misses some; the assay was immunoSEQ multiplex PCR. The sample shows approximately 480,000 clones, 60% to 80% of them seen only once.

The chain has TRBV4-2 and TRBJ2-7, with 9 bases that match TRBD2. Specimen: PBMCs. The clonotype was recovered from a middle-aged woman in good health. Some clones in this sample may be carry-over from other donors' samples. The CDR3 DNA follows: TGTGCCAGCAGCCAAGGGAAGACTAGCGGAAGCTCCTACGAGCAGTACTTC. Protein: CASSQGKTSGSSYEQYF.